This T cell receptor beta chain was obtained from a study of tumor-infiltrating lymphocytes in glioblastoma multiforme (dated by TCRdb to 2016 to 2017). About the investigation overall: To test whether intratumoral genomic heterogeneity fosters TIL diversity, the study jointly examined somatic mutations, TIL diversity and immune response activity. General study outcomes and caveats: Generalizability was limited because only one glioblastoma patient was included in the TCR and somatic mutation analysis. T cells were not sorted into functional subsets, and such sorting was noted by the authors as a future improvement. Because T cells carry unequal numbers of TCR transcripts, RNA-based TCR sequencing may distort clone frequencies.

TCRB libraries were constructed from RNA through three rounds of nested multiplex PCR following a modified ARM-PCR protocol with multiple V-beta primers and a C-beta primer. ProtoScript II Reverse Transcriptase and a C-beta primer were used to synthesize TCRB-specific cDNA from 0.4 to 0.65 ug total RNA. For the TCRB libraries, no unique molecular identifiers were described. In the third PCR, barcodes and adapters were added over 25 cycles using Deep VentR (exo-) polymerase, and bands of 250-500 bp were then gel purified. TCRB libraries were sequenced with 250 bp paired-end reads on an Illumina HiSeq 2500. As for the authors' bioinformatics: The reads were cleaned with Trimmomatic, merged with FLASH and assigned V, D and J segments with MiGEC before being analyzed in VDJtools. The Shannon-Wiener diversity index, calculated using VDJtools, was used to quantify repertoire diversity. TCRdb cleaned the public reads at Q25 with fastp, built clones with MiXCR and kept in-frame beta chains. CDR3 protein sequences are deduplicated, and each keeps its most common genes and DNA. It is TCRdb's table, rather than the study itself, that gives the V and J calls and clone size. A total of about 32,000 distinct CDR3 sequences appear in this sample, 60% to 75% of them only once. The top ten constitute 33% of the sample.

CDR1 and CDR2 are read off the germline V gene (reference sequence) as SEHNR and FQNEAQ. The CDR3 sequence holds 13 residues, the cysteine and phenylalanine included. Only CDR3 DNA remains: 39 bases, in frame from the first base. V sheds 5 bases and J sheds 2 bases, leaving 9 bases between their ends. The AllPrep DNA/RNA mini kit was used to purify genomic DNA and total RNA simultaneously from each of the roughly 9 tumor samples. All RNA had OD 260/280 ratios above 1.9 and RNA integrity numbers above 6.5. This clonotype was picked up a small number of times. No cognate antigen has been identified for it. No base quality values were provided; no much bigger clone lies one nucleotide off.

Rearrangement joined TRBV7-9 to TRBJ2-5, with no D gene named confidently. This receptor was obtained from a male donor with glioblastoma. Sequenced sample: brain tumor tissue. The DNA is TGTGCCAGCAGCGGTAGCCTACAAGAGACCCAGTACTTC. Its protein product is CASSGSLQETQYF. With the portions outside the CDR3 filled from the reference TRBV7-9 and TRBJ2-5 genes, the complete variable region becomes DTGVSQNPRHKITKRGQNVTFRCDPISEHNRLYWYRQTLGQGPEFLTYFQNEAQLEKSRLLSDRFSAERPKGSFSTLEIQRTEQGDSAMYLCASSGSLQETQYFGPGTRLLVL.